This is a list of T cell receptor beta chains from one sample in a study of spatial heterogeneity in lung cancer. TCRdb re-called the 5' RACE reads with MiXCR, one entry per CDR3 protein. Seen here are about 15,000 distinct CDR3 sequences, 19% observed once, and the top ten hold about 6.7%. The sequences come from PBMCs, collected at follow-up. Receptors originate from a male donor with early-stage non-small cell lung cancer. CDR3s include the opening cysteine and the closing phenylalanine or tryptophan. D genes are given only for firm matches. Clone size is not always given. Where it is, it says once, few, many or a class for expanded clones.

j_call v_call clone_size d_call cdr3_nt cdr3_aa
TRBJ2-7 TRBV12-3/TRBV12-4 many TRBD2 TGTGCCAGCAGTCCGGCCCTGGGGAGGGGCGCCTCCTACGAGCAGTACTTC CASSPALGRGASYEQYF
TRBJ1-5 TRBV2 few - TGTGCCAGCAGGGGATACGGCAATCAGCCCCAGCATTTT CASRGYGNQPQHF
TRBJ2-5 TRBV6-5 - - TGTGCCAGCAGTCCTAATGGGGAGACCCAGTACTTC CASSPNGETQYF
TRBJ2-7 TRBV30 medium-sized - TGTGCCTGGAGTTTACCGGGCCAGACGAACGAGCAGTACTTC CAWSLPGQTNEQYF
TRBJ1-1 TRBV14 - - TGTGCCAGCAGCCAGGGGGGATTCGGGGCCGAAGCTTTCTTT CASSQGGFGAEAFF
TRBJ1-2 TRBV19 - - TGTGCCAGTAGGATATACTCCAGGGGACTCGGCTATGGCTACACCTTC CASRIYSRGLGYGYTF
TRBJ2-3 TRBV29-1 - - TGCAGCGTTGAAGAGGCGGGTTCCGGGATTGGGGCGCCAGATACGCAGTATTTT CSVEEAGSGIGAPDTQYF
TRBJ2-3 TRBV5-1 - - TGCGCCAGCAGCTTGGAACGCGGCCACACAGATACGCAGTATTTT CASSLERGHTDTQYF
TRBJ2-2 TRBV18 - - TGTGCCAACTCGCCTGCTGAGGGAGTCGCCGGGGAGCTGTTTTTT CANSPAEGVAGELFF
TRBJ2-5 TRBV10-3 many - TGTGCCATCAGTGAGTCTGAGACCCAGTACTTC CAISESETQYF
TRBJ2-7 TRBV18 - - TGTGCCAGCTCACCATCGGGGGACGAGCAGTACTTC CASSPSGDEQYF
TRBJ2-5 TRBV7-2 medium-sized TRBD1 TGTGCCAGCAGCTTAGGTCCGGACAGGAGTTTGGACTTC CASSLGPDRSLDF
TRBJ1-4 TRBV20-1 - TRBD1 TGCAGTGCTCGGACAGGAACTAATGAAAAACTGTCTTTT CSARTGTNEKLSF
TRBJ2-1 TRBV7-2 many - TGTGCCAGCAGCTTATATTCCCATAATGAGCAGTTCTTC CASSLYSHNEQFF
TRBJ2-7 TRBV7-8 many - TGTGCCAGCAGCTTAGGAAGGACGGGAAGGGGCTACGAGCAGTACTTC CASSLGRTGRGYEQYF
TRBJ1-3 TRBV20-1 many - TGCAGTGCTAGAGATCATCGTGCTGGAAACACCATATATTTT CSARDHRAGNTIYF
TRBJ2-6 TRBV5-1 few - TGCGCCAGCAGCACCTCCGACGGCGAACCTGGGGCCAACGTCCTGACTTTC CASSTSDGEPGANVLTF
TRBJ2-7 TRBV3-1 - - TGTGCCAGCAGCGGGGCGAGATCCTACGAGCTGTACTTC CASSGARSYELYF
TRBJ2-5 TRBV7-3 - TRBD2 TGTGCCAGCAGCTTAACGGGGGGGTTACTCCAAGAGACCCAGTACTTC CASSLTGGLLQETQYF
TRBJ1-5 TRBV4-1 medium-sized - TGCGCCAGCAGCCAAGCTTTATTGCGGGGCTTCAATCAGCCCCAGCATTTT CASSQALLRGFNQPQHF
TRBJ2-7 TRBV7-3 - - TGTGCCTCCCGGGCGGCAGGGGAGAACGAGCAGTACTTC CASRAAGENEQYF
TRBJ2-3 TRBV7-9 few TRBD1 TGTGCCAGCAGCTCAGACCCGGGACAGGGGAGAGATACGCAGTATTTT CASSSDPGQGRDTQYF